The T cell receptor beta chain under discussion was sequenced for a study of cytomegalovirus exposure and HLA in healthy donors. The donors were in the approximately 110-subject validation cohort; that cohort was separate from the roughly 700-subject first cohort. In regard to this clone: Antigen unknown.

The repertoire was sequenced with immunoSEQ multiplex PCR; TCRdb's copy has only in-frame clones and lacks some. The table has about 160,000 clones, under 90% seen once. The germline gives CDR1 LNHDA, CDR2 SQIVND (reference sequence). With V trimmed by 5 bases and J by 0 bases, 7 bases remained unmatched. This CDR3 has 17 residues. Points from the study as a whole: The study recorded 164 TCR beta chains that were cytomegalovirus-associated. The dataset shows that most TCR sequences were rare, while some public TCRs occurred in many donors.

This clonotype was sampled from a man between 18 and 35 years old in good health and CMV-seropositive. The chain has TRBV19 and TRBJ2-2; 9 bases align to TRBD2. Input material: PBMCs. CDR3 residues: CASSVSSGITNTGELFF. The CDR3 DNA follows: TGTGCCAGTAGTGTGTCTAGCGGGATAACGAACACCGGGGAGCTGTTTTTT. The whole variable domain, filled in from reference TRBV19 and TRBJ2-2, reads DGGITQSPKYLFRKEGQNVTLSCEQNLNHDAMYWYRQDPGQGLRLIYYSQIVNDFQKGDIAEGYSVSREKKESFPLTVTSAQKNPTAFYLCASSVSSGITNTGELFFGEGSRLTVL.